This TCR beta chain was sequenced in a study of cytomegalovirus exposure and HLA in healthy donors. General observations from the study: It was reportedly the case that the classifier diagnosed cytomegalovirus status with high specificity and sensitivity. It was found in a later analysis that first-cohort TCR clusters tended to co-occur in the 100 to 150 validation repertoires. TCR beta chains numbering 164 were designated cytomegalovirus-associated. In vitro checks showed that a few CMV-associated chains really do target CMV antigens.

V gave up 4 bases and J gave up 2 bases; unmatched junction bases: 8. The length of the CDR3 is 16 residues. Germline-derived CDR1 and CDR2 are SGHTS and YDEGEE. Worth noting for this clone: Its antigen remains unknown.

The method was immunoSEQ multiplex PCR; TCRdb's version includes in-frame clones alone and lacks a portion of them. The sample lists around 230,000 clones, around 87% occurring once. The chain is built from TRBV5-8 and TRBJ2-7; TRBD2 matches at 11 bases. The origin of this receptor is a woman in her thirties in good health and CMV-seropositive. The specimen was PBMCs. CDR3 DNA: TGTGCCAGCAGCGACGAGACTAGCGGGAAAACCTACGAGCAGTACTTC. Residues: CASSDETSGKTYEQYF.